Shown below are 8 T cell receptor beta chains from a single sample sequenced in a study of CD8 T cells in Susac syndrome. RNA, at about 0.5 to 1 ug, was reverse transcribed with random hexamers. TCRdb reanalysed the immunoSEQ multiplex PCR reads using MiXCR and keeps one entry per CDR3 protein. The table includes about 190,000 distinct CDR3 sequences, approximately 94% detected once. The sample consisted of CD4+ T cells from PBMCs. The source of these receptors is a human donor with Susac syndrome.

This chain joins TRBV20-1 and TRBJ1-5; the D is unclear. The V and J ends lost 3 bases and 3 bases respectively, with 9 bases between them. The germline V gene has CDR1 DFQATT and CDR2 SNEGSKA (reference sequence). The CDR3 runs to 13 residues. The CDR3 sequence is CSASMGINQPQHF. The CDR3 DNA is TGCAGTGCTAGCATGGGAATCAATCAGCCCCAGCATTTT.

The CDR3 region is CASSIDGASGRYSNQPQHF. In DNA, the CDR3 is TGTGCCAGTAGTATAGACGGGGCCTCAGGACGTTATAGCAATCAGCCCCAGCATTTT. This chain links TRBV19 with TRBJ1-5; D possibly corresponds to TRBD1 (5 bases). This CDR3 spans 19 amino acids. V lost 0 bases, J lost 0 bases, and 18 bases lay in between. The germline CDR1 and CDR2 sequences are LNHDA and SQIVND (reference sequence).

J is TRBJ2-5 and V is TRBV28, with TRBD1 as a possible D gene (6 bases). Trimming left V 5 bases short and J 5 bases short, with 18 bases between. Germline values: CDR1 MDHEN, CDR2 SYDVKM. The CDR3 length is 15 residues. CDR3 sequence reads: CASSIPSQGLETQYF. CDR3 coding DNA: TGTGCCAGCAGTATCCCCTCACAGGGCCTGGAGACCCAGTACTTC. Full variable domain (remainder filled in from reference TRBV28 and TRBJ2-5): DVKVTQSSRYLVKRTGEKVFLECVQDMDHENMFWYRQDPGLGLRLIYFSYDVKMKEKGDIPEGYSVSREKKERFSLILESASTNQTSMYLCASSIPSQGLETQYFGPGTRLLVL.

As regards this clonotype: A single base separates this from a much larger clone, so it may be a read error. The chain links TRBV7-8 to TRBJ2-6; D is ambiguous. Germline CDR1 and CDR2: SGHVS and FQNEAQ. The CDR3 sequence is 13 residues long. The germline V and J ends were trimmed by 1 base and 3 bases, with 1 base remaining between them. This CDR3 is CASSLVGANVLTF. DNA of the CDR3: TGTGCCAGCAGCTTAGTTGGGGCCAACGTCCTGACTTTC.

This clonotype was seen a handful of times. The chain employs TRBV7-9 and TRBJ1-5, with D possibly being TRBD1 (5 bases). V lost 3 bases and J 5 bases, leaving 11 bases between the germline ends. Germline CDR1 and CDR2: SEHNR and FQNEAQ (reference sequence). The CDR3 contains 14 residues. The CDR3 is CASSLGGMDQPQHF. As DNA, the CDR3 is TGTGCCAGCAGCTTGGGGGGTATGGATCAGCCCCAGCATTTT.

The J gene is TRBJ2-7, the V gene TRBV3-1, with 8 nucleotides matching TRBD1. V dropped 4 bases and J dropped 6; count of bases not matched to a gene: 5. The CDR3 loop spans 13 amino acids. Germline V CDR1 and CDR2: LGHDT, YNNKEL (reference sequence). The CDR3 nucleotides read TGTGCCAGCAGCCTTCGGACAGGGAGCGAGCAGTACTTC. Amino acids: CASSLRTGSEQYF.

The rearrangement uses TRBV30 and TRBJ1-4; 7 bases match TRBD1. The trim removed 0 bases at V and 4 bases at J, leaving 2 bases unmatched. CDR1 and CDR2 from the germline V gene are GTSNPN and SVGIG (reference sequence). The CDR3 has 14 amino acids. CDR3 region: CAWSVRQGNEKLFF. CDR3 DNA: TGTGCCTGGAGTGTCCGACAGGGTAATGAAAAACTGTTTTTT.

CDR3 bases: TGTGCCAGCAGCTTAGGCGGGGGGGCCTGGGCAGATACGCAGTATTTT. Protein sequence: CASSLGGGAWADTQYF. The rearrangement joins TRBV7-2 to TRBJ2-3; 9 nucleotides match TRBD2. In germline, CDR1 is SGHTA, CDR2 FQGNSA. The CDR3 contains 16 residues. The ends lost 1 base at V and 4 bases at J; junction bases unmatched: 6.